This TCR beta chain is drawn from a study of control samples from healthy donors and cancer patients. Sequenced by immunoSEQ multiplex PCR; TCRdb stores in-frame clones only, minus some. Of about 130,000 clones listed, 70% to 90% are singletons. Germline values: CDR1 SGHRS, CDR2 YFSETQ. This CDR3 is 16 amino acids long. V lost 0 bases and J lost 5; bases outside the gene matches: 8. The chain links TRBV5-1 to TRBJ2-7; 10 bases map to TRBD1. What was sequenced was blood. The source of this sequence is a man aged 50-59 years in good health. CDR3 DNA sequence: TGCGCCAGCAGCTTGGTGGCCGGACAGGGGGTCCACGAGCAGTACTTC. The encoded protein is CASSLVAGQGVHEQYF.